This is a list of T cell receptor beta chains from one sample in a study of blood T cell repertoires in COVID-19. TCRdb's table, derived via immunoSEQ multiplex PCR, lists solely in-frame clones and lacks some. The repertoire consists of around 100,000 clones, with about 83% occurring once and the leading ten covering over 15%. Material: peripheral blood. All receptors come from a human donor in a cohort sampled during active COVID-19. Each CDR3 is given with its conserved first and last residue. A D gene is named only where the DNA matches it firmly. The listing skips clone size in some rows; elsewhere it reads once, few, many or a size class.

CDR3nt,CDR3aa,d_gene,v_gene,abundance,j_gene
TGCGCCAGCAGCGTCCCAGGGATAAACACTGAAGCTTTCTTT,CASSVPGINTEAFF,NA,TRBV4-1,few,TRBJ1-1
TGTGCCAGCAGCTTAGGAGCGGGAGGGGAGGGTGAGCAGTTCTTC,CASSLGAGGEGEQFF,TRBD2,TRBV7-2,NA,TRBJ2-1
TGTGCCAGCAGCGACATCAGCAGCTCCTATAATTCATCCCTCCACTTT,CASSDISSSYNSSLHF,NA,TRBV7-6,NA,TRBJ1-6
TGTGCCAGCAGTGACGGGGGACAGGGGCGGACTGAAGCTTTCTTT,CASSDGGQGRTEAFF,TRBD1,TRBV6-1,once,TRBJ1-1
TGTGCCAGCAGTTACGGAGAATTCTCTGGAAACACCATATATTTT,CASSYGEFSGNTIYF,NA,TRBV6-2/TRBV6-3,NA,TRBJ1-3
TGTGCCAGCAGTTTTCTGACAGGGGGCACTGAAGCTTTCTTT,CASSFLTGGTEAFF,TRBD1,TRBV27,NA,TRBJ1-1
TGCGCCAGCAGCCAAGCCGGACTGTACCAAGAGACCCAGTACTTC,CASSQAGLYQETQYF,NA,TRBV4-1,few,TRBJ2-5
TGTGCCAGCAGCGTTGGGGGGGCCGTCACAGATACGCAGTATTTT,CASSVGGAVTDTQYF,NA,TRBV9,NA,TRBJ2-3
TGTGCCAGCAGCCAGACACAAACAGGGTCCTATGGCTACACCTTC,CASSQTQTGSYGYTF,NA,TRBV4-2,NA,TRBJ1-2
TGCGCCAGCAGTGAGAAGATACCGGTAGGCAGGGGCTACAATGAGCAGTTCTTC,CASSEKIPVGRGYNEQFF,NA,TRBV10-1,NA,TRBJ2-1
TGTGCCAGCAGCTACCATGGACAGGGGGCGACTGAAGCTTTCTTT,CASSYHGQGATEAFF,TRBD1,TRBV7-3,NA,TRBJ1-1
TGCGCCAGCGGCACAGGGCCAGATACGCAGTATTTT,CASGTGPDTQYF,NA,TRBV5-1,NA,TRBJ2-3
TGTGCCATCAGTGCGGGGACTAGCGGACAAGAGACCCAGTACTTC,CAISAGTSGQETQYF,TRBD2,TRBV10-3,NA,TRBJ2-5
TGTGCCAGTAATCGGAGAGGCGGAATTAATGAAAAACTGTTTTTT,CASNRRGGINEKLFF,NA,TRBV19,NA,TRBJ1-4
TGTGCCAGCAGCTTGGGGGGAGAGGTCTACAATGAGCAGTTCTTC,CASSLGGEVYNEQFF,NA,TRBV11-2,NA,TRBJ2-1
TGTGCCAGCCGAACAGGGGTGAACACTGAAGCTTTCTTT,CASRTGVNTEAFF,TRBD1,TRBV3-1/TRBV3-2,NA,TRBJ1-1
TGTGCCTGGACCTTCGACAAGAACACCGGGGAGCTGTTTTTT,CAWTFDKNTGELFF,NA,TRBV30,NA,TRBJ2-2
TGTGCCAGCAGGACAGGGAATGCCTCACCCCTCCACTTT,CASRTGNASPLHF,TRBD1,TRBV28,NA,TRBJ1-6
TGTGCCAGCATTTGGGACAGGGGGCATTTGTACGGTACTGAAGCTTTCTTT,CASIWDRGHLYGTEAFF,TRBD1,TRBV19,NA,TRBJ1-1
TGTGCCAGCAGCTTAGGGCAGGGGAACACTGAAGCTTTCTTT,CASSLGQGNTEAFF,NA,TRBV7-9,NA,TRBJ1-1
TGTGCCAGCAGCCTCGGGACTAGCGGGGGCAAGTACTTC,CASSLGTSGGKYF,TRBD2,TRBV7-2,NA,TRBJ2-5
TGCGCCAGCAGCTCTACCTATTCTGGAAACACCATATATTTT,CASSSTYSGNTIYF,NA,TRBV5-1,few,TRBJ1-3
TGTGCCAGCAGCCCGACGGGGGGTTTGGCCGAGCAGTTCTTC,CASSPTGGLAEQFF,TRBD2,TRBV5-6,NA,TRBJ2-1